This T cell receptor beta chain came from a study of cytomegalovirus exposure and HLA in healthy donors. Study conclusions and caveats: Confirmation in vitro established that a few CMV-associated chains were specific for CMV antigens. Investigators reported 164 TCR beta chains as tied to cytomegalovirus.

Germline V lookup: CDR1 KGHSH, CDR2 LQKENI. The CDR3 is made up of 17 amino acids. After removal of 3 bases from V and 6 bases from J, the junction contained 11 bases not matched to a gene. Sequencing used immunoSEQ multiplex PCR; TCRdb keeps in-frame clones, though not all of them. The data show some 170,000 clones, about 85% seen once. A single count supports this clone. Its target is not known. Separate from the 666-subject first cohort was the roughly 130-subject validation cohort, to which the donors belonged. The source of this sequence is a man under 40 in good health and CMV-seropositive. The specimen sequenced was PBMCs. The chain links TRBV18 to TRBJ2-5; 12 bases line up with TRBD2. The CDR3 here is CASSPPSGGARSKTQYF. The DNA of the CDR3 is TGTGCCAGCTCACCGCCTAGCGGGGGGGCCCGGTCCAAGACCCAGTACTTC.